One sample yielded the 26 T cell receptor beta chains listed below, sequenced in a study of identical twins (dated by TCRdb to the mid-2010s). Receptors were amplified or captured by 5' RACE. The reads were generated on an Illumina HiSeq 2000. Using fastp at Q25 and MiXCR, TCRdb reprocessed the public reads and kept productive beta chains. Each CDR3 protein appears once, grouped with its most common genes and DNA. The sample profile shows about 150,000 distinct CDR3 sequences; roughly 3.5% of them were found once. Around 8.1% of the sample lies in the top ten. Material: memory T cells sorted from blood. Per the publication, the cell subset or site label means: CD45RO+ enriched T cells. The origin of the receptors is a man aged 18 to 30 in good health.

This clonotype was seen repeatedly, ten times or more. The chain employs TRBV7-2 and TRBJ2-7; D remains ambiguous. V was pared by 1 base and J by 3 bases, with 10 bases between. CDR1 and CDR2 from the germline V gene are SGHTA and FQGNSA. CDR3 length: 14 residues. The chain's CDR3 is CASSLEQLDYEQYF. CDR3 bases: TGTGCCAGCAGCTTAGAACAGTTGGACTACGAGCAGTACTTC.

This clonotype was picked up many times. This chain uses TRBV6-5 with TRBJ2-7; D remains ambiguous. The CDR3 totals 11 residues. Trimming removed 6 bases at V and 4 bases at J, with 7 bases between. CDR1 is MNHEY, CDR2 SVGAGI, per germline. The DNA for the CDR3 is TGTGCCAGCAGCTATTTATACGAGCAGTACTTC. This encodes CASSYLYEQYF.

V gene TRBV11-2 combines with J gene TRBJ2-1; the match to TRBD2 covers 8 bases. Germline assignment: CDR1 SGHAT and CDR2 FQNNGV. The CDR3 has 15 amino acids. J was trimmed by 6 bases and V by 4 bases; bases with no gene match: 8. CDR3 bases: TGTGCCAGCAGCTCTGGGACTAGTCGACTCAATGAGCAGTTCTTC. Translated: CASSSGTSRLNEQFF.

Many counts were recorded for this clonotype. This rearrangement joins TRBV5-5 to TRBJ2-1, with TRBD2 identical over 11 bases. The CDR3 sequence is 16 residues long. The germline V gene encodes CDR1 SGHKS and CDR2 YYEKEE (reference sequence). V was clipped by 1 base and J by 4 bases; unmatched bases: 4. CDR3 in amino acids: CASSLNSGRAYNEQFF. The CDR3 DNA reads as TGTGCCAGCAGCTTGAATAGCGGGAGGGCTTACAATGAGCAGTTCTTC.

This clonotype was detected a few times. The V call is TRBV9, the J call TRBJ1-3, with unresolved D. This CDR3 is 14 amino acids long. Trimming pared 0 bases from V and 0 bases from J, leaving 4 bases between. Germline lookup yields CDR1 SGDLS and CDR2 YYNGEE. This CDR3 reads CASSVASSGNTIYF. CDR3 nucleotides: TGTGCCAGCAGCGTAGCGAGCTCTGGAAACACCATATATTTT.

The sample holds many counts of this clonotype. This sequence joins TRBV3-1 and TRBJ2-5; D not certain. The V gene lost 4 bases and the J gene lost 4 bases, with 10 bases spanning the gap. The length of the CDR3 is 13 residues. Germline CDR1 is LGHDT and CDR2 is YNNKEL (reference sequence). The CDR3 region has the DNA TGTGCCAGCAGCCCCGGTAACGCAGAGACCCAGTACTTC. Translated: CASSPGNAETQYF.

This clonotype was observed many times. This rearrangement joins TRBV6-1 to TRBJ2-3, with TRBD2 identical over 11 bases. V shed 6 bases and J 6 bases; nucleotides not matched to a gene: 14. Per the germline V gene, CDR1 is MNHNS and CDR2 is SASEGT. CDR3 size: 17 residues. The CDR3 DNA reads as TGTGCCAGCAGCAGCCATCTTCAGTTAGCGGGAGGGGATACGCAGTATTTT. It specifies CASSSHLQLAGGDTQYF.

The table lists this clonotype with many counts. A junction boundary mismatches the germline segment, possibly from a read error. V gene TRBV13 combines with J gene TRBJ2-6; 9 positions match TRBD1. There are 18 residues in the CDR3. Germline V gene sequence: CDR1 PRHDT, CDR2 FYEKMQ (reference sequence). The DNA of the CDR3 is TGTGCCAGCAACTTATTCATGGGACAGGGAGCTGGGGCCAACGTCCTGACTTTC. This sequence encodes CASNLFMGQGAGANVLTF.

About this clonotype: A much larger clonotype is one base distant, so this may be a read error. The chain uses TRBV12-3 or TRBV12-4 and TRBJ1-1; D is perhaps TRBD1 (6 bases). This CDR3 comprises 13 residues. The CDR3 reads CASSVGRDTEALF. CDR3 DNA sequence: TGTGCCAGCAGCGTAGGACGGGACACTGAAGCTCTCTTT.

There are a few counts of this clonotype. This chain uses TRBV14 with TRBJ1-1; 7 nucleotides match TRBD1. The CDR3 totals 15 residues. Germline V gives CDR1 SGHDN, CDR2 FVKESK. V trimming: 4 bases; J trimming: 1 base; junction bases outside the gene matches: 6. CDR3 coding DNA: TGTGCCAGCAGCCGACGGGGACAGCCGAACACTGAAGCTTTCTTT. It encodes CASSRRGQPNTEAFF.

This chain connects TRBV20-1 to TRBJ2-2, with 9 positions matching TRBD2. Germline CDR1 and CDR2: DFQATT and SNEGSKA (reference sequence). The trim removed 0 bases at V and 7 bases at J, leaving 6 bases unmatched. CDR3 length equals 15 residues. CDR3 in amino acids: CSARDPSGADGELFF. DNA of the CDR3: TGCAGTGCTAGAGATCCTAGCGGGGCCGACGGGGAGCTGTTTTTT.

In this sample, this clonotype turned up many times. This chain joins TRBV12-3 or TRBV12-4 and TRBJ1-5; D unresolved. V gave up 3 bases and J gave up 7 bases, with 10 bases separating them. CDR3 length: 13 residues. The CDR3 sequence is CASSLAAWQPQHF. The CDR3 DNA follows: TGTGCCAGCAGTTTGGCTGCCTGGCAGCCCCAGCATTTT.

This clonotype was recorded many times. The chain joins TRBV20-1 to TRBJ2-5, with TRBD1 matching over 9 bases. This CDR3 has 16 residues. V shed 5 bases and J 9 bases; nucleotides not matched to a gene: 19. Germline V gene data show CDR1 as DFQATT and CDR2 as SNEGSKA (reference sequence). In DNA, the CDR3 is TGCAGTGCTGCCCCAGCGTCCGGGGGACAGGGAGTAGCCCAGTACTTC. It encodes CSAAPASGGQGVAQYF.

This clonotype has ten or more counts. The CDR3 region is CSAITLSEWKDRGSTEAFF. The CDR3 coding sequence is TGCAGTGCTATAACCCTTTCTGAGTGGAAGGACAGGGGAAGCACTGAAGCTTTCTTT. The chain joins TRBV20-1 to TRBJ1-1; 9 nucleotides match TRBD1. The CDR3 has 19 residues. V lost 4 bases and J lost 4; bases outside the gene matches: 22. Germline CDR1 reads DFQATT; CDR2 reads SNEGSKA (reference sequence).

This clonotype was seen repeatedly, ten times or more. V gene TRBV2 combines with J gene TRBJ2-3; a possible D gene is TRBD1 (6 bases). Per the germline V gene, CDR1 is SNHLY and CDR2 is FYNNEI. V lost 7 bases, J lost 2 bases, and 19 bases lay in between. This CDR3 spans 16 amino acids. CDR3 sequence reads: CASNQNSGVSTDTQYF. In DNA, the CDR3 is TGTGCCAGCAATCAGAATTCAGGGGTTTCCACAGATACGCAGTATTTT. Full variable domain (outside the CDR3, taken from reference TRBV2 and TRBJ2-3): EPEVTQTPSHQVTQMGQEVILRCVPISNHLYFYWYRQILGQKVEFLVSFYNNEISEKSEIFDDQFSVERPDGSNFTLKIRSTKLEDSAMYFCASNQNSGVSTDTQYFGPGTRLTVL.

The chain links TRBV19 to TRBJ2-1, with D maybe TRBD1 (5 bases). CDR1 and CDR2 (germline): LNHDA, SQIVND (reference sequence). This CDR3 spans 15 amino acids. The V end was cut by 8 bases, the J end by 6 bases, with 20 bases between. The CDR3 here is CASRFGSDQGNEQFF. The CDR3 region has the DNA TGTGCCAGTCGCTTCGGCAGCGATCAGGGCAATGAGCAGTTCTTC. The complete variable domain, with remaining parts taken from reference TRBV19 and TRBJ2-1, reads DGGITQSPKYLFRKEGQNVTLSCEQNLNHDAMYWYRQDPGQGLRLIYYSQIVNDFQKGDIAEGYSVSREKKESFPLTVTSAQKNPTAFYLCASRFGSDQGNEQFFGPGTRLTVL.

This clonotype was detected many times. The chain couples TRBV20-1 to TRBJ1-5, with D tentatively TRBD1 (6 bases). CDR1 and CDR2 (germline): DFQATT, SNEGSKA (reference sequence). V dropped 5 bases and J dropped 3 bases, with 11 bases sitting between them. The CDR3 is 13 residues long. DNA of the CDR3: TGCAGTGCTGAGGACAGCCCCAATCAGCCCCAGCATTTT. This gives the protein CSAEDSPNQPQHF.

This clonotype was counted ten times or more. The rearrangement uses TRBV7-3 and TRBJ2-3; D gene uncertain. CDR3 length: 17 residues. The V gene's germline CDR1 is SGHTA and CDR2 FQGTGA. The V end lost 2 bases, the J end lost 0 bases, and 15 bases lay between the germline ends. The CDR3 reads CASSLFGDRVSTDTQYF. The CDR3 nucleotides read TGTGCCAGCAGCTTATTCGGAGACCGAGTTAGCACAGATACGCAGTATTTT.

Ten or more counts support this clonotype. The CDR3 reads CATSDGTGVNSPLHF. CDR3 nucleotides: TGTGCCACCAGTGATGGGACAGGGGTAAATTCACCCCTCCACTTT. The V call is TRBV24-1, the J call TRBJ1-6; 10 bases map to TRBD1. From germline, CDR1 is KGHDR and CDR2 SFDVKD. V dropped 3 bases and J dropped 7; count of bases not matched to a gene: 2. CDR3 length: 15 amino acids.

This clonotype was seen many times. The V and J genes are TRBV5-1 and TRBJ2-1; TRBD2 matches at 7 bases. CDR1 and CDR2 from the germline V gene are SGHRS and YFSETQ. V trimming: 5 bases; J trimming: 2 bases; junction bases outside the gene matches: 7. The CDR3 has 15 residues. The CDR3 region is CASRAERGTYNEQFF. The CDR3 DNA reads TGCGCCAGCAGGGCGGAGCGGGGAACCTACAATGAGCAGTTCTTC.

This clonotype came up many times. The J gene is TRBJ2-7, the V gene TRBV21-1. TRBV21-1 is a known pseudogene. This CDR3 has 14 amino acids. CDR3 protein: CASSKANRDYEQYF. CDR3 sequence (DNA): TGTGCCAGCAGCAAAGCGAACAGAGACTACGAGCAGTACTTC.

This clonotype was found many times. V and J are TRBV27 and TRBJ2-3; the D is unclear. The CDR3 is 14 amino acids. Trimming removed 8 bases from V and 2 bases from J, with 14 bases in between. Germline V CDR1 and CDR2: MNHEY, SMNVEV (reference sequence). The CDR3 loop is CASARRIITDTQYF. For the CDR3, the DNA is TGTGCCAGCGCCCGACGGATAATCACAGATACGCAGTATTTT.

The sample holds a few counts of this clonotype. The CDR3 is CASSSTSGRPQETQYF. CDR3 sequence (DNA): TGTGCCAGCAGTAGTACTAGCGGGAGGCCCCAAGAGACCCAGTACTTC. The chain recombines TRBV2 with TRBJ2-5; 12 bases are shared with TRBD2. CDR3 length equals 16 residues. CDR1 SNHLY and CDR2 FYNNEI come from the germline V gene. Germline trimming cut 5 bases from V and 1 base from J; bases unmatched to any gene: 5.

This clonotype came up many times. The rearrangement joins TRBV9 to TRBJ2-3; no clear D gene. The CDR3 loop spans 13 amino acids. Germline V gives CDR1 SGDLS, CDR2 YYNGEE. Trimming removed 0 bases from V and 8 bases from J, with 10 bases in between. CDR3 protein: CASSVGSVPTQYF. For the CDR3, the DNA is TGTGCCAGCAGCGTAGGATCTGTCCCTACGCAGTATTTT.

This clonotype was seen ten or more times. V usage is TRBV7-2 and J usage is TRBJ1-4; a weak D match, TRBD1 (5 bases). The CDR3 is 15 residues long. The germline CDR1 and CDR2 sequences are SGHTA and FQGNSA. Between the trimmed V and J ends, which lost 1 base and 7 bases, there was a span of 13 bases. The chain's CDR3 is CASSLVARAGEKLFF. The CDR3 nucleotides read TGTGCCAGCAGCTTAGTAGCCAGGGCTGGTGAAAAACTGTTTTTT.

This clonotype appeared many times. V gene TRBV12-5 combines with J gene TRBJ1-1, with TRBD1 identical over 9 bases. The germline V gene has CDR1 LGHNT and CDR2 FRNRAP. Losses at the gene ends were 0 bases for V and 0 bases for J; bases not matched to a gene: 5. The CDR3 contains 17 residues. CDR3 loop: CASGLVGGQGMNTEAFF. CDR3 DNA sequence: TGTGCTAGTGGTTTGGTAGGGGGACAGGGAATGAACACTGAAGCTTTCTTT. Using reference TRBV12-5 and TRBJ1-1 for the parts outside the CDR3, the full variable domain is DARVTQTPRHKVTEMGQEVTMRCQPILGHNTVFWYRQTMMQGLELLAYFRNRAPLDDSGMPKDRFSAEMPDATLATLKIQPSEPRDSAVYFCASGLVGGQGMNTEAFFGQGTRLTVV.